This TCR beta chain was captured in a study of vaccination and CD4 T cells after COVID-19. The V and J ends lost 0 bases and 3 bases respectively, with 6 bases between them. This CDR3 region has 13 residues. Germline loops: CDR1 SGHNT, CDR2 YYREEE (reference sequence). Treatment of the sample: roughly 11-day PBMC culture with coronavirus spike peptide pools or control peptides (ViraFEST assay). Both day 3 and day 7 involved replacing half of the medium with fresh IL-2 medium. The study sequenced cultured CD4+ T cell DNA using the Oncomine TCR Beta short-read assay. TCRdb reprocessed the PCR reads via MiXCR and lists one record per CDR3 protein. The sample shows approximately 9,300 distinct CDR3 sequences, around three fifths of them seen only once. This clonotype was counted a single time. Its antigen is as yet unknown. The study, taken as a whole, reports: Median SARS-CoV-2-reactive clonotype numbers rose nonsignificantly, roughly 21 to 38.

The TCR sequence derives from a human donor who had recovered from COVID-19. Sequencing was done on a sample of CD4+ T cells from blood, cultured in vitro. The chain links TRBV5-4 to TRBJ1-2; D unclear. CDR3 sequence: CASSLDEDYGYTF. The CDR3 DNA reads as TGTGCCAGCAGCTTGGACGAGGACTATGGCTACACCTTC.